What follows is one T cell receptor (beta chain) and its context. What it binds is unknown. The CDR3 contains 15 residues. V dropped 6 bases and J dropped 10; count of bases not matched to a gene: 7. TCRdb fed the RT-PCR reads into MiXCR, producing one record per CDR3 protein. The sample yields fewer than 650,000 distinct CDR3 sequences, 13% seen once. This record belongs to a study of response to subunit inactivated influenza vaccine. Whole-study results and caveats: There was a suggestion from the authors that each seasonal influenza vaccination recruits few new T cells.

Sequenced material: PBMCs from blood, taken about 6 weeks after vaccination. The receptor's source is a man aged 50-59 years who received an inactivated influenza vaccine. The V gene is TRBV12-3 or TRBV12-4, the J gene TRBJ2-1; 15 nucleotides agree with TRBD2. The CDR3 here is CASSRTSGRGSEQFF. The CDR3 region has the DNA TGTGCCAGCAGCCGGACTAGCGGGAGGGGTTCGGAGCAGTTCTTC.